A single sample gave rise to the 21 T cell receptor beta chains below, sequenced in a study of Tregs in tolerant kidney transplant recipients. Sequencing used immunoSEQ multiplex PCR; TCRdb keeps in-frame clones, though not all of them. This sample's table has 50,000 or so clones. The sample in question was CD4+ T cells from blood, obtained before the transplant. The receptors were gathered from a human donor who received a combined kidney and bone marrow transplant.

Comment on this clone: The CDR3 end is not reached by the read, which stops 3 residues before it; the germline J gene fills it in. The rearrangement links TRBV20-1 to TRBJ2-5, with 7 bases lining up with TRBD2. J gave up 0 bases and V 0 bases, and 4 bases lay outside the gene matches. This CDR3 is built from 15 residues. CDR1 DFQATT and CDR2 SNEGSKA come from the germline V gene (reference sequence). Partial CDR3 DNA: TGCAGTGCTAGAGATTATCTAGCGGACCAAGAGACC. This encodes CSARDYLADQET. The entire CDR3 reads CSARDYLADQETQYF.

Comments on this clone: The CDR3 is cut off 3 residues early in the read; its end comes from the germline J gene. The V call is TRBV7-8, the J call TRBJ2-5; 11 bases are shared with TRBD2. V trimming: 1 base; J trimming: 5 bases; junction bases outside the gene matches: 9. The CDR3 sequence is 17 residues long. Germline assignment: CDR1 SGHVS and CDR2 FQNEAQ. The part of the CDR3 DNA that was read is TGTGCCAGCAGCTTAGGAGGATGGGTAGCGGGGGGGGAGACC. Residues: CASSLGGWVAGGET. The CDR3, in full, reads CASSLGGWVAGGETQYF. The full variable domain, in which reference TRBV7-8 and TRBJ2-5 provide the parts outside the CDR3, is GAGVSQSPRYKVAKRGQDVALRCDPISGHVSLFWYQQALGQGPEFLTYFQNEAQLDKSGLPSDRFFAERPEGSVSTLKIQRTQQEDSAVYLCASSLGGWVAGGETQYFGPGTRLLVL.

For this clone: Read coverage stops 3 residues before the CDR3 terminus; the germline J gene supplies the remainder. The J gene is TRBJ1-2, the V gene TRBV5-6; D is perhaps TRBD1 (6 bases). The V end lost 4 bases, the J end lost 5 bases, and 18 bases lay between the germline ends. The CDR3 extends over 15 amino acids. Germline V gene sequence: CDR1 SGHDT, CDR2 YYEEEE. The part of the CDR3 DNA that was read is TGTGCCAGCAGCGTCACAGGGTCTGTCCGTTATGGC. This gives the protein CASSVTGSVRYG. The complete CDR3 reads CASSVTGSVRYGYTF. Using reference TRBV5-6 and TRBJ1-2 for the parts outside the CDR3, the full variable domain is DAGVTQSPTHLIKTRGQQVTLRCSPKSGHDTVSWYQQALGQGPQFIFQYYEEEERQRGNFPDRFSGHQFPNYSSELNVNALLLGDSALYLCASSVTGSVRYGYTFGSGTRLTVV.

A remark on this clone: The sequenced fragment ends 3 residues before the CDR3 boundary, so the rest is inferred from the germline J gene. V usage is TRBV11-2 and J usage is TRBJ2-3; D is unresolved. V shed 4 bases and J shed 2 bases, with 4 bases lying between them. Germline values: CDR1 SGHAT, CDR2 FQNNGV. The CDR3 extends over 12 amino acids. CDR3: CASSSFTDTQYF. The sequenced part of the CDR3 DNA is TGTGCCAGCAGCTCCTTCACAGATACG.

As for this clone: The read stops 3 residues short of the end of the CDR3; the missing end is completed from the germline J gene. V gene TRBV20-1 combines with J gene TRBJ1-2, with D possibly matching TRBD1 (6 bases). This CDR3 contains 11 residues. From germline, CDR1 is DFQATT and CDR2 SNEGSKA (reference sequence). Incomplete CDR3 DNA: TGCAGTGCGAACACAGGGTTTCGG. As protein: CSANTGFR. The full CDR3 protein reads CSANTGFRYTF.

A remark on this clone: The CDR3 is cut off 3 residues early in the read; its end comes from the germline J gene. The rearrangement links TRBV29-1 to TRBJ2-1, with a possible D match to TRBD1 (6 bases). CDR3 length equals 13 residues. Germline CDR1 is SQVTM and CDR2 is ANQGSEA. The germline V and J ends were trimmed by 7 bases and 3 bases, with 13 bases remaining between them. The CDR3 sequence is CSGKQGDYNEQFF. The sequenced part of the CDR3 DNA is TGCAGCGGGAAACAGGGAGACTACAATGAG.

A note on this clone: The read comes to an end 3 residues before the CDR3 does, leaving the germline J gene to fill in the end. The V gene is TRBV7-2, the J gene TRBJ2-3; TRBD1 might be the D (6 bases). The CDR3 length is 15 residues. The V end was cut by 8 bases, the J end by 0 bases, with 15 bases between. Germline V gives CDR1 SGHTA, CDR2 FQGNSA. CDR3 DNA, as far as it was read: TGTGCCAGCCGCAGACAGGCGACTAGCACAGATACG. Translated, it gives CASRRQATSTDT. The CDR3, in full, reads CASRRQATSTDTQYF. Based on the CDR3 plus reference TRBV7-2 and TRBJ2-3, the full variable domain is GAGVSQSPSNKVTEKGKDVELRCDPISGHTALYWYRQSLGQGLEFLIYFQGNSAPDKSGLPSDRFSAERTGGSVSTLTIQRTQQEDSAVYLCASRRQATSTDTQYFGPGTRLTVL.

In regard to this clone: The observed sequence ends 3 residues before the CDR3 terminus, with the missing tail filled in from the germline J gene. This chain uses TRBV23-1 with TRBJ2-5; TRBD1 agrees at 9 bases. TRBV23-1 is an ORF, with its function uncertain. V was pared by 4 bases and J by 1 base, with 1 base of the junction left unmatched. This CDR3 comprises 14 residues. The CDR3 is CASSPGQGQETQYF. Incomplete CDR3 DNA: TGCGCCAGCAGTCCGGGACAGGGCCAAGAGACC.

The CDR3 loop is CASSLNRAVGGYTF. The sequenced CDR3 bases are TGTGCCAGCAGCTTAAACAGGGCAGTCGGTGGC. The gene calls are TRBV7-9 and TRBJ1-2, with D possibly matching TRBD1 (6 bases). The DNA ends 3 residues before the CDR3 does, and the rest of the CDR3 is filled in from the germline J gene. Trimming removed 2 bases at V and 7 bases at J, with 14 bases between. The CDR3 covers 14 residues. Germline V gene lookup returns CDR1 SEHNR and CDR2 FQNEAQ (reference sequence). The full variable domain, rest sourced from reference TRBV7-9 and TRBJ1-2, is DTGVSQNPRHKITKRGQNVTFRCDPISEHNRLYWYRQTLGQGPEFLTYFQNEAQLEKSRLLSDRFSAERPKGSFSTLEIQRTEQGDSAMYLCASSLNRAVGGYTFGSGTRLTVV.

The covered CDR3 bases are TGCGCCAGCAGCCAGACTAGGGAGGATACG. This sequence encodes CASSQTREDT. The entire CDR3 protein reads CASSQTREDTQYF. V gene TRBV5-1 combines with J gene TRBJ2-3; possibly TRBD2 for D (6 bases). The read falls 3 residues short of the CDR3 end, and the missing part is taken from the germline J gene. Trimming pared 4 bases from V and 6 bases from J, leaving 12 bases between. The CDR3 covers 13 residues. Germline CDR1 is SGHRS and CDR2 is YFSETQ.

Of note for this clone: The CDR3 extends 3 residues past the end of the read, so its final part is completed from the germline J gene. The chain recombines TRBV18 with TRBJ2-7, with 9 bases identical to TRBD1. This CDR3 contains 16 residues. Germline lookup yields CDR1 KGHSH and CDR2 LQKENI. Trimming at V came to 6 bases and at J to 3 bases, leaving 12 bases not matched to a gene. The CDR3 reads CASSRTPGTGHYEQYF. The DNA read from the CDR3 is TGTGCCAGCTCCCGGACACCCGGGACAGGGCACTACGAG.

Concerning this clone itself: Read sequence stops 3 residues before the CDR3 end, and the germline J gene provides the missing end. This rearrangement joins TRBV19 to TRBJ1-4, with 9 bases matching TRBD1. J lost 4 bases, V lost 6 bases, and 12 bases had no gene match. Germline CDR1 reads LNHDA; CDR2 reads SQIVND (reference sequence). The CDR3 loop spans 17 amino acids. The DNA read from the CDR3 is TGTGCCAGTAGCCCGGGACAGGGCTGGACGGGTAATGAAAAA. The encoded protein is CASSPGQGWTGNEK. The CDR3 in full is CASSPGQGWTGNEKLFF.

A word on this clone: The read halts 3 residues ahead of the CDR3 end, with the missing end drawn from the germline J gene. V and J are TRBV19 and TRBJ1-2, with 7 bases fitting TRBD1. V was pared by 3 bases and J by 7 bases, with 5 bases of the junction left unmatched. The CDR3 has 13 amino acids. Per the germline V gene, CDR1 is LNHDA and CDR2 is SQIVND (reference sequence). Here the CDR3 reads CASSMTGLLGYTF. The sequenced part of the CDR3 DNA is TGTGCCAGTAGTATGACAGGGCTTCTTGGC.

A remark on this clone: The read terminates 3 residues before the CDR3 end, so the remaining end is supplied by the germline J gene. The genes are TRBV19 and TRBJ1-6; TRBD1 matches 7 bases. Germline V CDR1 and CDR2: LNHDA, SQIVND (reference sequence). The CDR3 consists of 14 residues. V was clipped by 5 bases and J by 9 bases; unmatched bases: 7. CDR3 DNA (partial): TGTGCCAGTAGTTTGGGACAGTCCTCTTCACCC. Encoded protein: CASSLGQSSSP. The full-length CDR3 reads as CASSLGQSSSPLHF.

As for this clone: The CDR3 end lies 3 residues beyond the end of the read and is filled in from the germline J gene. The genes are TRBV7-7 and TRBJ1-1, with a tentative D call TRBD1 (5 bases). This CDR3 region has 13 residues. Germline loops: CDR1 SSHAT, CDR2 FNYEAQ (reference sequence). V was shortened by 5 bases and J by 2 bases, with 9 bases between the two germline ends. CDR3 bases read: TGTGCCAGCAGCCTGACAGTTAACACTGAA. Translation: CASSLTVNTE. From start to end, the CDR3 is CASSLTVNTEAFF.

As for this clone: The read ends 3 residues early relative to the CDR3; the germline J gene fills the gap. V gene TRBV5-1 combines with J gene TRBJ2-5, with 8 bases identical to TRBD2. Germline V gene sequence: CDR1 SGHRS, CDR2 YFSETQ. V was clipped by 4 bases and J by 0 bases; unmatched bases: 11. The CDR3 has 17 residues. Partial CDR3 DNA: TGCGCCAGCAGCCGAATAACCCAACTAGCGGACCAAGAGACC. Residues: CASSRITQLADQET. The complete CDR3 protein is CASSRITQLADQETQYF.

Comments on this clone: The sequence runs out 3 residues before the end of the CDR3; the remainder is reconstructed from the germline J gene. The J gene is TRBJ2-3, the V gene TRBV10-1; 8 bases fit TRBD2. Trimming cost V 3 bases and J 0 bases; bases outside gene matches: 5. The germline V gene encodes CDR1 WNHNN and CDR2 SYGVQD (reference sequence). The CDR3 loop spans 16 amino acids. The CDR3 protein is CASSDGAGGSTDTQYF. CDR3 DNA, as far as it was read: TGCGCCAGCAGTGATGGGGCGGGGGGAAGCACAGATACG.

As concerns this clone: Sequencing ends 3 residues short of the CDR3 end; the germline J gene provides the rest. This chain uses TRBV5-1 with TRBJ1-4, with TRBD1 matching 7 bases. The CDR3 is made up of 15 amino acids. The germline gives CDR1 SGHRS, CDR2 YFSETQ. After removal of 4 bases from V and 1 base from J, the junction contained 4 bases not matched to a gene. The CDR3: CASSLRTGTNEKLFF. Incomplete CDR3 DNA: TGCGCCAGCAGCCTGAGGACAGGAACTAATGAAAAA.

A note on this clone: The read ends 3 residues shy of where the CDR3 ends; the end is completed using the germline J gene. The chain couples TRBV7-2 to TRBJ1-2, with 7 positions matching TRBD1. After removal of 3 bases from V and 1 base from J, the junction contained 2 bases not matched to a gene. Germline assignment: CDR1 SGHTA and CDR2 FQGNSA. The CDR3 extends over 14 amino acids. The CDR3 bases that were read are TGTGCCAGCAGCTTCTACAGGGGTAACTATGGC. It codes for CASSFYRGNYG. The entire CDR3 protein is CASSFYRGNYGYTF.

In the case of this clone: At one end the junction does not follow the germline gene, possibly because of a read error. The CDR3 here is CACRGAANTGELFF. The sequenced CDR3 bases are TGCGCCTGCAGGGGGGCCGCGAACACCGGGGAG. The chain has TRBV10-1 and TRBJ2-2, with D tentatively TRBD1 (7 bases). The read finishes 3 residues shy of the CDR3 end, and the germline J gene is used to complete it. The germline gives CDR1 WNHNN, CDR2 SYGVQD (reference sequence). This CDR3 contains 14 residues.

With regard to this clone: Read data end 3 residues before the CDR3 end; the end is taken from the germline J gene. The chain uses TRBV19 and TRBJ2-2; 7 bases fit TRBD1. Trimming took 6 bases from V and 2 from J; bases not matched to a gene: 9. The germline gives CDR1 LNHDA, CDR2 SQIVND (reference sequence). This CDR3 contains 16 residues. The sequenced CDR3 bases are TGTGCCAGTAGGGCTGGACAGGCCATTAACACCGGGGAG. Translating gives CASRAGQAINTGE. The CDR3 reads in full as CASRAGQAINTGELFF.